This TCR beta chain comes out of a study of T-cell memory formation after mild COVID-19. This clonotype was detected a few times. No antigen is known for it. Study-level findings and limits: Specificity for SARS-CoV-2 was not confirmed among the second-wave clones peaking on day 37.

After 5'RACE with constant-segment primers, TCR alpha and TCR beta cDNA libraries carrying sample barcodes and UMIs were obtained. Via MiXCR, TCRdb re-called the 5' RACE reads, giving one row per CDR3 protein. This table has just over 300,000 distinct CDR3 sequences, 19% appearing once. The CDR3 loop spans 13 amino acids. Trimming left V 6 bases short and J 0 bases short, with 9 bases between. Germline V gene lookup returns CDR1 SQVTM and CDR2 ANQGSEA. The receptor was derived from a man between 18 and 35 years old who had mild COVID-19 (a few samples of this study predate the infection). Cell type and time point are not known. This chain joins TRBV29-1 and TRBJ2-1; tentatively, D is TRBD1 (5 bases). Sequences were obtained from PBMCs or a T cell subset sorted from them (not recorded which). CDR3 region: CSVKQGSYNEQFF. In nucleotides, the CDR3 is TGCAGCGTGAAGCAGGGCTCCTACAATGAGCAGTTCTTC.